This T cell receptor beta chain emerged from a study of OX40 agonist ivuxolimab in advanced cancers. Overall study: Each dose-escalation patient presented with hepatocellular carcinoma, melanoma, renal cell or head and neck cancer.

Note on this clone: Its antigen remains unknown.

Study conclusions and caveats: There were also nonresponders showing low normalized T-cell clonal expansion. Partial responders dosed at 0.1-3.0 mg/kg displayed clonal expansion ranking among the lowest.

This CDR3 contains 19 residues. CDR1 and CDR2 from the germline V gene are SGHVS and FNYEAQ. J lost 2 bases, V lost 5 bases, and 18 bases had no gene match. The method was immunoSEQ multiplex PCR; TCRdb's version includes in-frame clones alone and lacks a portion of them. The sample records approximately 90,000 clones, approximately 90% being singletons. This receptor was obtained from an adult with an advanced solid tumor such as melanoma, head and neck, liver or kidney cancer. The starting material was CD4+ or CD8+ T cells sorted from blood, obtained in a trial of the OX40 agonist ivuxolimab. The J gene is TRBJ1-3, the V gene TRBV7-6; 7 nucleotides line up with TRBD1. As DNA, the CDR3 is TGTGCCAGCAGCCCAATACCCCCCCGACAGGGTAGAACTGGAAACACCATATATTTT. Translating gives CASSPIPPRQGRTGNTIYF.